The clone carrying this T cell receptor beta chain has only a few counts. Its antigen is not identified. The data were obtained in a study of cytomegalovirus exposure and HLA in healthy donors. V was pared by 0 bases and J by 3 bases, with 12 bases between. Germline CDR1 LNHNV, CDR2 YYDKDF (reference sequence). This CDR3 is built from 15 residues. The method was immunoSEQ multiplex PCR; TCRdb's version includes in-frame clones alone and lacks a portion of them. The data hold 100,000 or so clones, with 87% observed a single time. General study points: Subsequent analysis showed first-cohort TCR clusters tending to co-occur in some 110 validation repertoires. Specificity for CMV antigens was confirmed in vitro for a few of the CMV-associated chains. Rare TCR sequences dominated, though some public TCRs recurred in many donors. The study put 150 to 200 TCR beta chains on its list as cytomegalovirus-associated.

The chain has TRBV15 and TRBJ2-7; D possibly corresponds to TRBD2 (5 bases). The receptor was isolated from a young man in good health and CMV-seropositive. The sequenced material came from PBMCs. CDR3 in DNA: TGTGCCACCAGCAGAGATCGTACTAGAATCTACGAGCAGTACTTC. This sequence encodes CATSRDRTRIYEQYF.